Detailed here is one T cell receptor beta chain. Germline-derived CDR1 and CDR2 are KGHSH and LQKENI. The CDR3 totals 13 residues. Trimming left V 5 bases short and J 4 bases short, with 9 bases between. A multiplex PCR was run with 60 Vbeta primers and 13 Jbeta primers. The repertoire was sequenced with immunoSEQ multiplex PCR; TCRdb's copy has only in-frame clones and lacks some. The sample lists 100,000 to 150,000 clones, around 80% occurring once. This sample is drawn from a study of cytomegalovirus exposure and HLA in healthy donors. The sequence was collected from a man aged 50-60 years in good health and CMV-seronegative. The sequencing sample was made of PBMCs. This chain uses TRBV18 with TRBJ1-5; D possibly corresponds to TRBD1 (6 bases). The DNA for the CDR3 is TGTGCCAGCTCAGTGGACAGAAATCAGCCCCAGCATTTT. Translating gives CASSVDRNQPQHF.